This TCR beta chain emerged from a study of OX40 agonist ivuxolimab in advanced cancers. Study information: A diagnosis of hepatocellular carcinoma, melanoma, renal cell or head and neck cancer was present in dose-escalation patients. It was permissible to have had prior anti-PD-1, anti-PD-L1 or anti-CTLA-4 therapy, and over 35% had some.

Findings and limits, study-wide: At 0.1 to 3.0 mg/kg, CD4+ and CD8+ blood T cells expanded clonally by week 6.

As for this clone: The antigen is undetermined.

Clones were read by immunoSEQ multiplex PCR, and TCRdb kept only the in-frame ones, dropping some. Of over 55,000 clones listed, 88% are singletons. Excluded were patients having autoimmune disease history or systemic immunosuppression. Sequenced material: CD4+ or CD8+ T cells sorted from blood, taken in a trial of the OX40 agonist ivuxolimab. This clonotype originated in an adult with an advanced solid tumor such as melanoma, head and neck, liver or kidney cancer.

The CDR3 loop reads CASSLSMNTEAFF. The CDR3 DNA is TGTGCCAGCAGTTTGTCCATGAACACTGAAGCTTTCTTT. V gene TRBV6-5 combines with J gene TRBJ1-1; D is unresolved. Germline V gene sequence: CDR1 MNHEY, CDR2 SVGAGI. V gave up 4 bases and J gave up 0 bases, with 6 bases separating them. The CDR3 loop spans 13 amino acids.